This TCR beta chain was identified during a study of CD8 T cells in Susac syndrome. Study details: Treatment at blood withdrawal was none, corticosteroids, or intravenous immunoglobulin alone in Susac syndrome patients.

A quantity of about 0.5 to 1 ug RNA underwent reverse transcription using random hexamers. Amplification of TCR beta CDR3 used immunoSEQ multiplex PCR across 54 Vbeta and 13 Jbeta. Via MiXCR, TCRdb re-called the immunoSEQ multiplex PCR reads, giving one row per CDR3 protein. Of roughly 200,000 distinct CDR3 sequences in the sample, roughly 94% were seen once. The CDR3 is 15 residues long. Germline CDR1 SEHNR, CDR2 FQNEAQ (reference sequence). Trimming removed 5 bases from V and 6 bases from J; junction bases left unmatched: 13. In Susac syndrome patients, recently defined diagnostic criteria for definite or probable disease were met. In contrast to the negatively isolated CD8+ and CD4+ T cells, TEMRA cells were FACS-enriched.

The V call is TRBV7-9, the J call TRBJ2-7; 7 nucleotides align to TRBD2. The sequenced sample was CD4+ T cells from PBMCs. The receptor was derived from a human donor with Susac syndrome. This CDR3 reads CASSAVGEGPGEQYF. CDR3 coding DNA: TGTGCCAGCAGCGCCGTCGGGGAGGGTCCCGGCGAGCAGTACTTC. Full variable domain (rest looked up from reference TRBV7-9 and TRBJ2-7): DTGVSQNPRHKITKRGQNVTFRCDPISEHNRLYWYRQTLGQGPEFLTYFQNEAQLEKSRLLSDRFSAERPKGSFSTLEIQRTEQGDSAMYLCASSAVGEGPGEQYFGPGTRLTVT.